Below, 23 T cell receptor beta chains from the same sample are listed, as sequenced in a study of regulatory T cells in long-lasting Graves disease. Time point defined: newly diagnosed GD, antithyroid drugs for less than 3 months. Generation of the TCR library employed RNA extracted from PBMCs. The TCR beta library used iRepertoire HTBI primers with Arm-PCR amplification of CDR3. Each CDR3 protein gets one entry after TCRdb re-called the multiplex PCR reads with MiXCR. The repertoire holds 200,000 to 250,000 distinct CDR3 sequences, about 19% seen once, with approximately 12% in the top ten. The data also belong to a second study, concerning T cells in Graves' hyperthyroidism and ophthalmopathy.

The input for sequencing was peripheral blood mononuclear cells (PBMCs), taken at new diagnosis, from a patient treated with antithyroid drugs. All receptors derive from a woman between 25 and 40 years old with Graves disease.

This clonotype was observed at least ten times. The chain recombines TRBV7-2 with TRBJ2-3; D possibly corresponds to TRBD2 (5 bases). CDR1 is SGHTA, CDR2 FQGNSA, per germline. CDR3 length equals 15 residues. Trimming stripped 4 bases from V and 8 bases from J, with 19 bases between. This CDR3 reads CASSSPGRGLGTQYF. CDR3 nucleotide sequence: TGTGCCAGCAGCTCACCGGGCCGGGGTTTGGGTACGCAGTATTTT.

V gene TRBV11-2 combines with J gene TRBJ2-5; a weak D match, TRBD2 (6 bases). From germline, CDR1 is SGHAT and CDR2 FQNNGV. The CDR3 extends over 14 amino acids. Trimming took 6 bases from V and 2 from J, leaving 13 bases between them. The CDR3 region is CASRVAAGQETQYF. The CDR3 DNA reads as TGTGCCAGCAGGGTTGCGGCGGGGCAAGAGACCCAGTACTTC.

This clonotype was counted between two and nine times. A clone one base away is much larger, so this may be a read error. The chain is built from TRBV6-2 or TRBV6-3 and TRBJ2-7; a possible D gene is TRBD2 (5 bases). CDR3 length: 15 amino acids. Germline lookup yields CDR1 MNHEY and CDR2 SVGEGT. V lost 0 bases and J 5 bases, leaving 14 bases between the germline ends. CDR3 region: CASSYSRASFDEQYF. CDR3 in DNA: TGTGCCAGCAGTTACTCCCGGGCTAGCTTCGACGAGCAGTACTTC.

This clonotype appeared many times. J is TRBJ2-1 and V is TRBV7-6, with 10 bases aligning to TRBD2. The junction had 8 bases not matched to a gene; V was cut back by 3 bases and J by 3 bases. The CDR3 sequence is 17 residues long. CDR1 is SGHVS, CDR2 FNYEAQ, per germline. The CDR3 here is CASSLASGGRVYNEQFF. The CDR3 nucleotides read TGTGCCAGCAGCTTGGCTAGCGGGGGTCGAGTCTACAATGAGCAGTTCTTC.

This clonotype came up many times. V is TRBV6-1 and J is TRBJ1-6; no definite D call. CDR1 and CDR2 (germline): MNHNS, SASEGT. The CDR3 consists of 12 residues. V gave up 5 bases and J gave up 7 bases, with 6 bases separating them. The CDR3: CASSIGNSPLHF. DNA of the CDR3: TGTGCCAGCAGTATCGGCAATTCACCCCTCCACTTT.

The chain employs TRBV18 and TRBJ1-1, with 7 bases lining up with TRBD1. The V and J ends lost 1 base and 3 bases, in that order; junction bases with no gene match: 5. CDR3 length equals 15 residues. Germline V gene lookup returns CDR1 KGHSH and CDR2 LQKENI. The CDR3 reads CASSPQTGPYTEAFF. The CDR3 DNA sequence: TGTGCCAGCTCACCACAGACAGGGCCGTACACTGAAGCTTTCTTT.

This chain links TRBV28 with TRBJ1-2, with D tentatively TRBD1 (6 bases). The CDR3 spans 14 residues. The V gene's germline CDR1 is MDHEN and CDR2 SYDVKM. V gave up 8 bases and J gave up 3 bases, with 16 bases separating them. In DNA form, the CDR3 reads TGTGCCAGCGGAGACCGGGACAATTACTATGGCTACACCTTC. It encodes CASGDRDNYYGYTF.

This clonotype was seen ten or more times. The chain carries TRBV6-5 and TRBJ1-2; the D is unclear. Germline lookup yields CDR1 MNHEY and CDR2 SVGAGI. The germline V and J ends were trimmed by 2 bases and 7 bases, with 11 bases remaining between them. The CDR3 contains 13 residues. The DNA of the CDR3 is TGTGCCAGCAGTTACCGGGAGTCGAGTGGCTACACCTTC. Translating gives CASSYRESSGYTF.

In its sample, this clonotype was seen many times. The chain has TRBV7-6 and TRBJ2-7, with D maybe TRBD1 (6 bases). V lost 6 bases and J 6 bases, leaving 12 bases between the germline ends. Germline CDR1 SGHVS, CDR2 FNYEAQ. The CDR3 contains 12 residues. CDR3 region: CASSSTGSEQYF. The DNA for the CDR3 is TGTGCCAGCAGTTCAACAGGGAGCGAGCAGTACTTC. The variable domain in full, with the rest retrieved from reference TRBV7-6 and TRBJ2-7, is GAGVSQSPRYKVTKRGQDVALRCDPISGHVSLYWYRQALGQGPEFLTYFNYEAQQDKSGLPNDRFSAERPEGSISTLTIQRTEQRDSAMYRCASSSTGSEQYFGPGTRLTVT.

This clonotype was recorded a few times. This chain connects TRBV30 to TRBJ1-2, with D unclear. The CDR3 is 13 residues long. Trimming removed 3 bases from V and 3 bases from J, with 11 bases in between. Germline V lookup: CDR1 GTSNPN, CDR2 SVGIG (reference sequence). The CDR3 bases are TGTGCCTGGAGCCCGTCGACTTACTATGGCTACACCTTC. This translates into CAWSPSTYYGYTF.

This clonotype was counted at least ten times. V and J are TRBV29-1 and TRBJ2-7, with D perhaps assigned TRBD1 or TRBD2 (5 bases each). The CDR3 is 12 residues long. V was pared by 4 bases and J by 2 bases, with 9 bases between. Per germline, CDR1 SQVTM and CDR2 ANQGSEA. The CDR3 loop reads CSVGDPAYEQYF. The DNA for the CDR3 is TGCAGCGTTGGGGACCCAGCCTACGAGCAGTACTTC.

This clonotype was detected many times. The genes are TRBV10-1 and TRBJ2-5; D may be TRBD2 (6 bases). Per germline, CDR1 WNHNN and CDR2 SYGVQD (reference sequence). This CDR3 comprises 15 residues. V gave up 10 bases and J gave up 5 bases, with 23 bases separating them. In nucleotides, the CDR3 is TGCGCCACCCCCCCGAAAGGGAGGTGTCAGGAGACCCAGTACTTC. It codes for CATPPKGRCQETQYF.

About this clonotype itself: The junction and the germline gene differ at one end; a read error may be behind it. The gene calls are TRBV7-2 and TRBJ1-5; 7 positions match TRBD1. Germline V gene lookup returns CDR1 SGHTA and CDR2 FQGNSA. The CDR3 consists of 17 residues. DNA of the CDR3: TGCGCCAGCAGCCAGTGGACAGGAATCCTTTTGAATCAGCCCCAGCATTTT. It is translated as CASSQWTGILLNQPQHF.

Comment on this clonotype: This may be a read error: a much more frequent sequence differs by one nucleotide. The rearrangement links TRBV4-1 to TRBJ2-6; D perhaps matches TRBD1 (5 bases). Looked up from germline, CDR1 is MGHRA and CDR2 is YSYEKL. CDR3 size: 15 residues. Between the trimmed V and J ends, which lost 7 bases and 0 bases, there was a span of 10 bases. Written as DNA, the CDR3 is TGCGCCAGCATCCAGGACAACTCTGGGGCCAACGTCCTGACTTTC. Translating gives CASIQDNSGANVLTF.

This clonotype has at least ten counts. The chain combines TRBV24-1 with TRBJ1-2; D is uncertain. Germline assignment: CDR1 KGHDR and CDR2 SFDVKD. The CDR3 runs 13 residues. V gave up 3 bases and J gave up 3 bases, with 7 bases separating them. CDR3 nucleotide sequence: TGTGCCACCAGTGATGCCAGCTACTATGGCTACACCTTC. This encodes CATSDASYYGYTF.

The V call is TRBV9, the J call TRBJ1-2; 9 nucleotides agree with TRBD1. Losses at the gene ends were 2 bases for V and 1 base for J; bases not matched to a gene: 3. The CDR3 is 15 amino acids. Germline V gene data show CDR1 as SGDLS and CDR2 as YYNGEE. CDR3 DNA: TGTGCCAGCAGCGTGGGGGACAGGGTTAACTATGGCTACACCTTC. It specifies CASSVGDRVNYGYTF.

At least ten counts were recorded for this clonotype. This chain joins TRBV5-1 and TRBJ2-4; 10 bases map to TRBD1. Germline V CDR1 and CDR2: SGHRS, YFSETQ. V was clipped by 3 bases and J by 13 bases; unmatched bases: 10. The CDR3 is 14 residues long. CDR3 loop: CASSSTGTGDRQYF. The DNA for the CDR3 is TGCGCCAGCAGCTCCACCGGGACAGGGGATAGGCAGTACTTC.

A note on this clonotype: With a much larger clone just one base away, this may be a read error. V gene TRBV11-2 combines with J gene TRBJ2-3; 9 nucleotides agree with TRBD2. The CDR3 loop spans 15 amino acids. The J segment lost 1 base and the V segment lost 4 bases, leaving 3 bases of the junction unmatched. From germline, CDR1 is SGHAT and CDR2 FQNNGV. The CDR3 spells CASSYSGGGTDTQYF. CDR3 DNA: TGTGCCAGCAGCTATAGCGGGGGCGGCACAGATACGCAGTATTTT.

This clonotype was picked up many times. This chain uses TRBV19 with TRBJ1-5; no clear D gene. CDR1 is LNHDA, CDR2 SQIVND, per germline (reference sequence). V lost 11 bases to trimming and J lost 2 bases, with 19 bases between them. This CDR3 has 15 residues. The CDR3 loop reads CAGGPWVKGNQPQHF. CDR3 DNA sequence: TGTGCCGGAGGACCCTGGGTCAAGGGCAATCAGCCCCAGCATTTT. Combining the CDR3 with reference TRBV19 and TRBJ1-5 gives the whole variable domain DGGITQSPKYLFRKEGQNVTLSCEQNLNHDAMYWYRQDPGQGLRLIYYSQIVNDFQKGDIAEGYSVSREKKESFPLTVTSAQKNPTAFYLCAGGPWVKGNQPQHFGDGTRLSIL.

At least ten counts were recorded for this clonotype. The rearrangement links TRBV11-2 to TRBJ2-1, with 11 bases aligning to TRBD2. The CDR3 has 16 amino acids. V trimming: 0 bases; J trimming: 5 bases; junction bases outside the gene matches: 3. The germline V gene encodes CDR1 SGHAT and CDR2 FQNNGV. CDR3 DNA sequence: TGTGCCAGCAGCTTAGAGATAGCGGGGGGGAACAATGAGCAGTTCTTC. It encodes CASSLEIAGGNNEQFF.

This clonotype was recorded at least ten times. This rearrangement joins TRBV24-1 to TRBJ1-4; the D is unclear. Per germline, CDR1 KGHDR and CDR2 SFDVKD. Between the trimmed V and J ends, which lost 6 bases and 3 bases, there was a span of 10 bases. The CDR3 is 14 amino acids. CDR3 sequence (DNA): TGTGCCACCAGTTTGGGAGGATCTAATGAAAAACTGTTTTTT. Its protein product is CATSLGGSNEKLFF.

The chain couples TRBV2 to TRBJ1-6, with 9 bases identical to TRBD1. The CDR3 extends over 15 amino acids. Germline CDR1 reads SNHLY; CDR2 reads FYNNEI. V shed 6 bases, J shed 13 bases, and the junction held 13 bases outside the gene matches. CDR3 DNA sequence: TGTGCCAGCAGCCAGGACAGGGGCACACGGGGTCCCCTCCACTTT. This sequence encodes CASSQDRGTRGPLHF. The full variable domain, completed using reference TRBV2 and TRBJ1-6, is EPEVTQTPSHQVTQMGQEVILRCVPISNHLYFYWYRQILGQKVEFLVSFYNNEISEKSEIFDDQFSVERPDGSNFTLKIRSTKLEDSAMYFCASSQDRGTRGPLHFGNGTRLTVT.

There are many counts of this clonotype. The chain recombines TRBV25-1 with TRBJ2-1; 12 bases map to TRBD2. Germline loops: CDR1 MGHDK, CDR2 SYGVNS. This CDR3 comprises 17 residues. J gave up 9 bases and V 2 bases, and 11 bases lay outside the gene matches. The CDR3 protein is CASSEAIRTSGKVEQFF. CDR3 in DNA: TGTGCCAGCAGTGAAGCAATCCGGACTAGCGGGAAAGTTGAGCAGTTCTTC.